The TCR beta chain under discussion was sequenced for a study of response to subunit inactivated influenza vaccine. Findings and caveats of the study: Each seasonal influenza vaccination recruits few new T cells, the authors suggested.

In germline, CDR1 is LGHNA, CDR2 YNFKEQ. The length of the CDR3 is 15 residues. V was trimmed by 3 bases and J by 7 bases, leaving 18 bases between them. With regard to this clonotype: Its matching antigen is unknown.

TCRdb re-analysed the RT-PCR reads in MiXCR, keeping a single row per CDR3 protein. The top ten clones hold 13% of a sample with hundreds of thousands of distinct CDR3 sequences, about 7.6% of them seen once. The sequencing used PBMCs from blood, collected 23 to 25 months after vaccination. The TCR sequence derives from a man aged 50 to 69 who received an inactivated influenza vaccine. This sequence joins TRBV4-2 and TRBJ2-5, with a weak D call TRBD2 (6 bases). The CDR3 DNA follows: TGTGCCAGCAGCCAGGACGGGACTGGGGAGTTGACCCAGTACTTC. This encodes CASSQDGTGELTQYF.